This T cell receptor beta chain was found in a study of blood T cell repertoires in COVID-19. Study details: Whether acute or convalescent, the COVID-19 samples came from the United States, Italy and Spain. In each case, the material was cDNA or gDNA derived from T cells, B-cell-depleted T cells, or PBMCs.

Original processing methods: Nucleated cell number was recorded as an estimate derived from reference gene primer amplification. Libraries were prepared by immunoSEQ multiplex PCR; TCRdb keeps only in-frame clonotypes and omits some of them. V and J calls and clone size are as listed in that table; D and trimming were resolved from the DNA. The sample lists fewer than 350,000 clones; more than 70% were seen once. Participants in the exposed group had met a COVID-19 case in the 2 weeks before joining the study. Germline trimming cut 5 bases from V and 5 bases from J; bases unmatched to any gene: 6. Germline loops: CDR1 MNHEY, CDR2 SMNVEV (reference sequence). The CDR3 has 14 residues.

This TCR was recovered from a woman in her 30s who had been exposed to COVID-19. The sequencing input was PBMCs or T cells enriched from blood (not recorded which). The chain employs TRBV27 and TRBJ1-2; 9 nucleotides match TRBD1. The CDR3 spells CASSTDRGGYGYTF. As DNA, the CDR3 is TGTGCCAGCAGTACGGACAGGGGAGGGTATGGCTACACCTTC.